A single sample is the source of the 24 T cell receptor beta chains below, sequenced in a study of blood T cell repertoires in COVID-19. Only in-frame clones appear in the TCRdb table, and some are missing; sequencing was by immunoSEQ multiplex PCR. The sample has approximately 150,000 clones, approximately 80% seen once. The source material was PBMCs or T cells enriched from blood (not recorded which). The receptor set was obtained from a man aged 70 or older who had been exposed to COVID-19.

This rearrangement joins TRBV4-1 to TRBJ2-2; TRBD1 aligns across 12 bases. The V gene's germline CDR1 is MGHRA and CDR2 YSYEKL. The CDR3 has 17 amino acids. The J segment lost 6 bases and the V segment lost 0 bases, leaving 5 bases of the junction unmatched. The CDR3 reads CASSQDPGQGASGELFF. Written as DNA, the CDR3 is TGCGCCAGCAGCCAAGATCCGGGACAGGGGGCGTCCGGGGAGCTGTTTTTT.

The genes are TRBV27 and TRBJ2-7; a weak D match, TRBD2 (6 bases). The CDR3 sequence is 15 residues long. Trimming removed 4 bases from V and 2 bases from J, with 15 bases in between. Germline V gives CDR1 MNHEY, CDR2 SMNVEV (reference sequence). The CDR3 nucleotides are TGTGCCAGCAGTTCCCGAGCGGGCATCACCTACGAGCAGTACTTC. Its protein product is CASSSRAGITYEQYF.

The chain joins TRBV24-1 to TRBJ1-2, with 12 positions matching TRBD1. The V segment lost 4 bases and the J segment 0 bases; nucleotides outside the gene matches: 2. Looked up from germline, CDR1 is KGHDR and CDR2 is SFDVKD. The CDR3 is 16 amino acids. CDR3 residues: CATSEGQGATNYGYTF. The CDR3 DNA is TGTGCCACCAGTGAGGGACAGGGGGCGACTAACTATGGCTACACCTTC.

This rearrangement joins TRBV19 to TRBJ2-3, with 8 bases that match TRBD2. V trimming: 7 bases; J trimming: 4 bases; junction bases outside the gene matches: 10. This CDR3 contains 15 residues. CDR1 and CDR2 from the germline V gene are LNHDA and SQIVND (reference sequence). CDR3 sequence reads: CASTPQGLGADTQYF. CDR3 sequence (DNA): TGTGCCAGTACCCCCCAGGGACTAGGTGCAGATACGCAGTATTTT.

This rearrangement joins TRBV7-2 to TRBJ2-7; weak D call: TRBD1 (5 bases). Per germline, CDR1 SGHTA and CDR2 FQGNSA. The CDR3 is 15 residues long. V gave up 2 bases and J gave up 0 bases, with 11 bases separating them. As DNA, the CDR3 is TGTGCCAGCAGCTTAAGAGACAGTAGCTCCTACGAGCAGTACTTC. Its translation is CASSLRDSSSYEQYF. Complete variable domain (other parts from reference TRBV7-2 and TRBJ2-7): GAGVSQSPSNKVTEKGKDVELRCDPISGHTALYWYRQSLGQGLEFLIYFQGNSAPDKSGLPSDRFSAERTGGSVSTLTIQRTQQEDSAVYLCASSLRDSSSYEQYFGPGTRLTVT.

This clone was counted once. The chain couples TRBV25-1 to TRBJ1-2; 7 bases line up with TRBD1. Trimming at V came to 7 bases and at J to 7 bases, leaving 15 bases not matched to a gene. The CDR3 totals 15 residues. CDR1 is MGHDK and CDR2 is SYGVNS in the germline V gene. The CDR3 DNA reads TGTGCCAGCAAGGGGGGAACAGGGGAAAAGTTTGGCTACACCTTC. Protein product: CASKGGTGEKFGYTF.

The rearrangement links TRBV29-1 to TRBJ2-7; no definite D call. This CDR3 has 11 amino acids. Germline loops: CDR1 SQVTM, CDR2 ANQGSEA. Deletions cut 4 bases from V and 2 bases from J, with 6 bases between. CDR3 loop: CSVVRAYEQYF. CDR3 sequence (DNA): TGCAGCGTTGTCCGTGCCTACGAGCAGTACTTC.

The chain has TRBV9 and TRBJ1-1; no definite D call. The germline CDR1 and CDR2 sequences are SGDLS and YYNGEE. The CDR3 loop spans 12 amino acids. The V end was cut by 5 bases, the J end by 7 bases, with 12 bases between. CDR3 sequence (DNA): TGTGCCAGCAGTCGGTATGCAGGTGAAGCTTTCTTT. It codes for CASSRYAGEAFF. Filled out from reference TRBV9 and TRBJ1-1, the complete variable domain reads DSGVTQTPKHLITATGQRVTLRCSPRSGDLSVYWYQQSLDQGLQFLIQYYNGEERAKGNILERFSAQQFPDLHSELNLSSLELGDSALYFCASSRYAGEAFFGQGTRLTVV.

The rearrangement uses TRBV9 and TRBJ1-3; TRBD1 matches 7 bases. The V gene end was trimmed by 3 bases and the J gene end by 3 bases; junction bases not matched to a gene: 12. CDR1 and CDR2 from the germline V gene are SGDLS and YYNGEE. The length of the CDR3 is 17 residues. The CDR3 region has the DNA TGTGCCAGCAGCGCGACTTCTAGGACAGGCTATGGAAACACCATATATTTT. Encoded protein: CASSATSRTGYGNTIYF.

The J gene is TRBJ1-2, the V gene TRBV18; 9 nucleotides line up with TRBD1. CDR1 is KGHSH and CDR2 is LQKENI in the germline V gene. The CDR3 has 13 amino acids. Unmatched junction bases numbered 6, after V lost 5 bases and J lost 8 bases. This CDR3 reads CASSEGQGIGYTF. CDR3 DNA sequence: TGTGCCAGCTCAGAAGGACAGGGGATCGGCTACACCTTC. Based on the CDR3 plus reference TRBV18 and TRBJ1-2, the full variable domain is NAGVMQNPRHLVRRRGQEARLRCSPMKGHSHVYWYRQLPEEGLKFMVYLQKENIIDESGMPKERFSAEFPKEGPSILRIQQVVRGDSAAYFCASSEGQGIGYTFGSGTRLTVV.

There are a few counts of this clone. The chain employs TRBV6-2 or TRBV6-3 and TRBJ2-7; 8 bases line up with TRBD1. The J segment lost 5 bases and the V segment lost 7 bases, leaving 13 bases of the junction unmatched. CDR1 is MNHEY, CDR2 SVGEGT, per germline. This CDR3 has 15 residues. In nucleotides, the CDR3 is TGTGCCAGCACCCCGAACCCGACAGGGGTGAACGAGCAGTACTTC. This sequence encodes CASTPNPTGVNEQYF.

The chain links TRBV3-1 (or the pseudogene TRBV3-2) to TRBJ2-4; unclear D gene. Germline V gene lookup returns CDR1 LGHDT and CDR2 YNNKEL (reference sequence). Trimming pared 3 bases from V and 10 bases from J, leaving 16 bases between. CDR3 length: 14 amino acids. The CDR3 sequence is CASSHPTLSRIQYF. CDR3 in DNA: TGTGCCAGCAGCCACCCAACTCTCTCAAGAATTCAGTACTTC.

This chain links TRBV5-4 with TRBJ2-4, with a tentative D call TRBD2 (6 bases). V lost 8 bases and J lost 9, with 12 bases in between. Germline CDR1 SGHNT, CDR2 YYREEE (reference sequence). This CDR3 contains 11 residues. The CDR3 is CASSGGAIQYF. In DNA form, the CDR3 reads TGTGCCAGTTCCGGCGGGGCCATTCAGTACTTC.

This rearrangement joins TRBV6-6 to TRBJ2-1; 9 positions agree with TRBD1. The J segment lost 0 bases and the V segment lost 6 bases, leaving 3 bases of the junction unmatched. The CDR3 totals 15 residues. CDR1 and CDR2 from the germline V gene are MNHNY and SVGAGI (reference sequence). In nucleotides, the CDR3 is TGTGCCAGCAGCGGACAGGGGAGCTCCTACAATGAGCAGTTCTTC. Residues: CASSGQGSSYNEQFF.

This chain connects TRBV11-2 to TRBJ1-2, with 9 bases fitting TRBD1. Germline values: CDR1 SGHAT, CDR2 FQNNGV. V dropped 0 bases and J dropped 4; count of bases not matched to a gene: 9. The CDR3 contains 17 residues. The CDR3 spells CASSLDEPGQGGYGYTF. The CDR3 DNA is TGTGCCAGCAGCTTAGACGAACCGGGACAGGGAGGCTATGGCTACACCTTC. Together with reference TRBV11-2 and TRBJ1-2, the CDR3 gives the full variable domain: EAGVAQSPRYKIIEKRQSVAFWCNPISGHATLYWYQQILGQGPKLLIQFQNNGVVDDSQLPKDRFSAERLKGVDSTLKIQPAKLEDSAVYLCASSLDEPGQGGYGYTFGSGTRLTVV.

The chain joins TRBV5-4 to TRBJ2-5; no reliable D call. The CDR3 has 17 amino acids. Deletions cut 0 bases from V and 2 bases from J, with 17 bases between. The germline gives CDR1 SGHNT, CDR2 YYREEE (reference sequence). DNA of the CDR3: TGTGCCAGCAGCTTGGGCGGCCGGGTCCAAACTCAAGAGACCCAGTACTTC. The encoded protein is CASSLGGRVQTQETQYF.

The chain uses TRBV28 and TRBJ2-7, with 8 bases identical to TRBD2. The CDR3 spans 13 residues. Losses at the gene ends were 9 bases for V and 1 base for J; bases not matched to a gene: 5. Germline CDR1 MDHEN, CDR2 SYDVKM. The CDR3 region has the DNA TGTGCCAGTGCCGGGGGGGCGTCCTACGAGCAGTACTTC. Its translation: CASAGGASYEQYF.

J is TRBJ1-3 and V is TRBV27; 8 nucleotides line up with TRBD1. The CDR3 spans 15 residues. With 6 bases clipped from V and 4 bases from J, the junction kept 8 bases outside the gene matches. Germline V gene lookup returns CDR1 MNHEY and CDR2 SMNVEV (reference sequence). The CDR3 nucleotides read TGTGCCAGCAGCCTCAGGGGGCGCCAAGGAAACACCATATATTTT. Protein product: CASSLRGRQGNTIYF.

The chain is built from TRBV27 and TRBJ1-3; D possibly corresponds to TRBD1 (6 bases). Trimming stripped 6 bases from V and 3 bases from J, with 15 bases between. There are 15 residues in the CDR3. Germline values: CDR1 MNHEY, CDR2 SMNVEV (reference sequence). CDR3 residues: CASSPTGYVGNTIYF. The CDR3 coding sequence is TGTGCCAGCAGCCCGACAGGTTATGTTGGAAACACCATATATTTT.

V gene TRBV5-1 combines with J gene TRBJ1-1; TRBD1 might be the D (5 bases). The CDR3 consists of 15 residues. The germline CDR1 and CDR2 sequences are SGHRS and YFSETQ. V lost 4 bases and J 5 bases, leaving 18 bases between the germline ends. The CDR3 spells CASSPTPGGKTEAFF. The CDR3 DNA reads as TGCGCCAGCAGCCCCACCCCCGGGGGGAAGACTGAAGCTTTCTTT. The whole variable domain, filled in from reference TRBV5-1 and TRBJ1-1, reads KAGVTQTPRYLIKTRGQQVTLSCSPISGHRSVSWYQQTPGQGLQFLFEYFSETQRNKGNFPGRFSGRQFSNSRSEMNVSTLELGDSALYLCASSPTPGGKTEAFFGQGTRLTVV.

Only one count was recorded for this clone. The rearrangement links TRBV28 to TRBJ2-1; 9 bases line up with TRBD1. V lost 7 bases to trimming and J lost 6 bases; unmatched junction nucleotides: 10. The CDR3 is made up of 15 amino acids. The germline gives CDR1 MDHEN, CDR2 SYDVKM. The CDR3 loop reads CASTRATGGLNEQFF. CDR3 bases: TGTGCCAGCACAAGGGCGACAGGGGGACTCAATGAGCAGTTCTTC. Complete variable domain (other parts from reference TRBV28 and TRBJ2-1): DVKVTQSSRYLVKRTGEKVFLECVQDMDHENMFWYRQDPGLGLRLIYFSYDVKMKEKGDIPEGYSVSREKKERFSLILESASTNQTSMYLCASTRATGGLNEQFFGPGTRLTVL.

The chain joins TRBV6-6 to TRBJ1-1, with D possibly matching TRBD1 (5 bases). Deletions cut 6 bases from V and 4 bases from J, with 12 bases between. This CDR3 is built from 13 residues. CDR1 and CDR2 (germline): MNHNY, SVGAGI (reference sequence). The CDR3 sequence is CASRPHGGTEAFF. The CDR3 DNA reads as TGTGCCAGCAGGCCGCACGGGGGCACTGAAGCTTTCTTT.

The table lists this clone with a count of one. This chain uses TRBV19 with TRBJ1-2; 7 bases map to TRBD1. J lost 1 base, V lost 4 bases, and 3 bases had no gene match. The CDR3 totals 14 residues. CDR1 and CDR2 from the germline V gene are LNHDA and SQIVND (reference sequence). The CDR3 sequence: CASSRDRNNYGYTF. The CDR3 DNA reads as TGTGCCAGTAGTAGGGACAGAAATAACTATGGCTACACCTTC.

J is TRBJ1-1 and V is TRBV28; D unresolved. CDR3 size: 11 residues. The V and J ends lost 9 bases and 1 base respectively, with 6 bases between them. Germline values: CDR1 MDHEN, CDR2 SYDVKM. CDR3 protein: CASSQNTEAFF. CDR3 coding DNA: TGTGCCAGTAGCCAGAACACTGAAGCTTTCTTT. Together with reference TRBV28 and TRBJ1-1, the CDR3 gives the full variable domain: DVKVTQSSRYLVKRTGEKVFLECVQDMDHENMFWYRQDPGLGLRLIYFSYDVKMKEKGDIPEGYSVSREKKERFSLILESASTNQTSMYLCASSQNTEAFFGQGTRLTVV.